These 18 T cell receptor beta chains were all obtained from the same sample, sequenced in a study of T-cell reconstitution after alpha-beta-depleted transplantation in children. Unique molecular identifiers were used in preparing the TCRbeta library. MiXCR was run by TCRdb on the PCR reads, yielding one entry per CDR3 protein. Among roughly 670,000 distinct CDR3 sequences listed, around 14% were seen once. Here the sequenced sample was PBMCs, taken before TCRalphabeta/CD19-depleted stem cell transplant. Receptors were obtained from a girl aged 2 to 10 with congenital amegakaryocytic thrombocytopenia, due to receive a stem cell transplant.

This clonotype occurred a few times. The CDR3 reads CATSDFTTGELFF. CDR3 DNA: TGTGCCACCAGTGATTTCACAACCGGGGAGCTGTTTTTT. This chain connects TRBV24-1 to TRBJ2-2, with D unresolved. The V gene's germline CDR1 is KGHDR and CDR2 SFDVKD. The CDR3 has 13 amino acids. Trimming removed 1 base from V and 5 bases from J, with 4 bases in between.

In the case of this clonotype: This may stem from a read error, because a much larger clone lies one nucleotide away. The missing conserved phenylalanine or tryptophan at the end of this CDR3 makes a read error likely. This rearrangement joins TRBV6-5 to TRBJ2-7; 7 bases agree with TRBD1. Germline lookup yields CDR1 MNHEY and CDR2 SVGAGI. Trimming cost V 10 bases and J 1 base; bases outside gene matches: 4. The CDR3 extends over 12 amino acids. In nucleotides, the CDR3 is TGTGCCACCCGACAGGGTTCCTACGAGCAGTACTCC. Encoded protein: CATRQGSYEQYS.

This clonotype was observed a few times. J is TRBJ1-3 and V is TRBV28; D is undetermined. V was shortened by 6 bases and J by 2 bases, with 14 bases between the two germline ends. Germline loops: CDR1 MDHEN, CDR2 SYDVKM. This CDR3 is 15 amino acids long. CDR3 DNA sequence: TGTGCCAGCAGCCCCCCCCTTGGCACTGGAAACACCATATATTTT. This gives the protein CASSPPLGTGNTIYF. The entire variable domain, with the rest obtained from reference TRBV28 and TRBJ1-3, is as follows: DVKVTQSSRYLVKRTGEKVFLECVQDMDHENMFWYRQDPGLGLRLIYFSYDVKMKEKGDIPEGYSVSREKKERFSLILESASTNQTSMYLCASSPPLGTGNTIYFGEGSWLTVV.

This clonotype was observed at least ten times. The chain carries TRBV5-1 and TRBJ2-7; weak D call: TRBD1 (7 bases). Germline assignment: CDR1 SGHRS and CDR2 YFSETQ. Between the trimmed V and J ends, which lost 4 bases and 4 bases, there was a span of 15 bases. The CDR3 length is 14 residues. This CDR3 reads CASSGTEGAYEQYF. The CDR3 coding sequence is TGCGCCAGCAGCGGCACGGAGGGGGCGTACGAGCAGTACTTC.

This chain joins TRBV3-1 and TRBJ2-7; 9 bases agree with TRBD2. The CDR3 totals 15 residues. V shed 3 bases and J 4 bases; nucleotides not matched to a gene: 7. Germline V CDR1 and CDR2: LGHDT, YNNKEL (reference sequence). As DNA, the CDR3 is TGTGCCAGCAGCCACGGACTAGCGACCATTTACGAGCAGTACTTC. Its translation: CASSHGLATIYEQYF.

This clonotype was counted a few times. This sequence joins TRBV5-1 and TRBJ2-7, with 7 bases aligning to TRBD1. Germline lookup yields CDR1 SGHRS and CDR2 YFSETQ. There are 12 residues in the CDR3. After removal of 4 bases from V and 6 bases from J, the junction contained 4 bases not matched to a gene. The CDR3 nucleotides read TGCGCCAGCAGCGTCGACAGGGTCGAGCAGTACTTC. This encodes CASSVDRVEQYF.

This clonotype was counted many times. The V and J genes are TRBV20-1 and TRBJ2-3; no clear D. V shed 3 bases and J shed 1 base, with 8 bases lying between them. The CDR3 is 13 amino acids. From germline, CDR1 is DFQATT and CDR2 SNEGSKA (reference sequence). DNA for the CDR3: TGCAGTGCTAGCCGCGCAGGCACAGATACGCAGTATTTT. It translates to CSASRAGTDTQYF.

This clonotype was seen repeatedly, ten times or more. The chain carries TRBV7-2 and TRBJ2-3, with D perhaps matching TRBD2 (5 bases). Looked up from germline, CDR1 is SGHTA and CDR2 is FQGNSA. V lost 0 bases and J lost 4, with 8 bases in between. There are 14 residues in the CDR3. The CDR3 region is CASSLAGAPDTQYF. As DNA, the CDR3 is TGTGCCAGCAGCTTAGCGGGAGCCCCAGATACGCAGTATTTT.

This clonotype was recorded many times. The chain has TRBV29-1 and TRBJ2-7, with D perhaps matching TRBD1 or TRBD2 (5 bases each). This CDR3 has 14 amino acids. Looked up from germline, CDR1 is SQVTM and CDR2 is ANQGSEA. V lost 4 bases and J lost 4, with 17 bases in between. The CDR3 is CSVVIPGRPYEQYF. CDR3 sequence (DNA): TGCAGCGTTGTTATTCCGGGACGGCCGTACGAGCAGTACTTC.

This clonotype was found many times. The CDR3 bases are TGTGCCAGCAGTTACGTGGGCCTGGGCACTGAAGCTTTCTTT. This sequence encodes CASSYVGLGTEAFF. The V call is TRBV6-5, the J call TRBJ1-1; D gene unclear. The CDR3 loop spans 14 amino acids. CDR1 MNHEY and CDR2 SVGAGI come from the germline V gene. The V end was cut by 2 bases, the J end by 4 bases, with 11 bases between.

This clonotype was seen ten or more times. V and J are TRBV5-5 and TRBJ2-1, with D unclear. Germline values: CDR1 SGHKS, CDR2 YYEKEE (reference sequence). The CDR3 runs 14 residues. V lost 1 base, J lost 7 bases, and 12 bases lay in between. For the CDR3, the DNA is TGTGCCAGCAGCTTGTTGTCCGCCTCTAATGAGCAGTTCTTC. Encoded protein: CASSLLSASNEQFF.

Remarks on this clonotype: A much more abundant neighbour one base away suggests this may be a read error. The chain employs TRBV5-1 and TRBJ2-3; unclear D gene. The J call may be in error: the DNA end matches TRBJ1-5 better. Per the germline V gene, CDR1 is SGHRS and CDR2 is YFSETQ. CDR3 size: 13 residues. The CDR3 loop is CASSLAGPDTQHF. The DNA for the CDR3 is TGCGCCAGCAGCTTAGCGGGCCCAGATACGCAGCATTTT.

This clonotype came up many times. The V and J genes are TRBV5-1 and TRBJ1-1; D possibly corresponds to TRBD1 (6 bases). Germline V lookup: CDR1 SGHRS, CDR2 YFSETQ. CDR3 length: 14 residues. Trimming took off 5 bases at V and 2 bases at J, with 13 bases between the two ends. This CDR3 reads CASRLGGGNTEAFF. The CDR3 DNA follows: TGCGCCAGCAGATTAGGGGGAGGAAACACTGAAGCTTTCTTT.

In this sample, this clonotype turned up a few times. The rearrangement links TRBV5-5 to TRBJ2-1; 7 positions match TRBD2. The CDR3 length is 17 residues. Germline V CDR1 and CDR2: SGHKS, YYEKEE (reference sequence). V shed 0 bases, J shed 7 bases, and the junction held 13 bases outside the gene matches. CDR3 nucleotide sequence: TGTGCCAGCAGCTTGGGCTCGTGGACTAGTCGTTTAAATGAGCAGTTCTTC. This codes for CASSLGSWTSRLNEQFF. The whole variable domain, remainder taken from reference TRBV5-5 and TRBJ2-1, is DAGVTQSPTHLIKTRGQQVTLRCSPISGHKSVSWYQQVLGQGPQFIFQYYEKEERGRGNFPDRFSARQFPNYSSELNVNALLLGDSALYLCASSLGSWTSRLNEQFFGPGTRLTVL.

The chain uses TRBV20-1 and TRBJ2-7; tentative D call: TRBD1 (8 bases). Germline CDR1 reads DFQATT; CDR2 reads SNEGSKA (reference sequence). This CDR3 is 14 amino acids long. Trimming removed 7 bases at V and 2 bases at J, with 18 bases between. The CDR3 DNA reads as TGCAGTGTGAGGGGGGGGGGACAGGCCTACGAGCAGTACTTC. It specifies CSVRGGGQAYEQYF.

This clonotype was seen more than once but under ten times. The J gene is TRBJ2-5, the V gene TRBV12-3 or TRBV12-4; D is perhaps TRBD1 (6 bases). V was clipped by 6 bases and J by 5 bases, with 13 bases between them. The CDR3 has 13 amino acids. The CDR3 DNA sequence: TGTGCCAGCAGCCAACAGGGAATGGAGACCCAGTACTTC. It translates to CASSQQGMETQYF.

The chain employs TRBV28 and TRBJ2-2; D gene uncertain. The CDR3 runs 16 residues. V shed 1 base and J shed 4 bases, with 13 bases lying between them. Germline V CDR1 and CDR2: MDHEN, SYDVKM. This chain's CDR3 is CASSLYPVAGTGELFF. The CDR3 DNA sequence: TGTGCCAGCAGTTTATATCCTGTTGCAGGCACCGGGGAGCTGTTTTTT.

This clonotype was observed a handful of times. For the CDR3, the DNA is TGCAGTGCTAGGGCCTTGGCGGTCTCCTACAATGAGCAGTTCTTC. It translates to CSARALAVSYNEQFF. The genes are TRBV20-1 and TRBJ2-1; D not certain. Deletions cut 3 bases from V and 0 bases from J, with 12 bases between. The germline V gene encodes CDR1 DFQATT and CDR2 SNEGSKA (reference sequence). The CDR3 has 15 residues.